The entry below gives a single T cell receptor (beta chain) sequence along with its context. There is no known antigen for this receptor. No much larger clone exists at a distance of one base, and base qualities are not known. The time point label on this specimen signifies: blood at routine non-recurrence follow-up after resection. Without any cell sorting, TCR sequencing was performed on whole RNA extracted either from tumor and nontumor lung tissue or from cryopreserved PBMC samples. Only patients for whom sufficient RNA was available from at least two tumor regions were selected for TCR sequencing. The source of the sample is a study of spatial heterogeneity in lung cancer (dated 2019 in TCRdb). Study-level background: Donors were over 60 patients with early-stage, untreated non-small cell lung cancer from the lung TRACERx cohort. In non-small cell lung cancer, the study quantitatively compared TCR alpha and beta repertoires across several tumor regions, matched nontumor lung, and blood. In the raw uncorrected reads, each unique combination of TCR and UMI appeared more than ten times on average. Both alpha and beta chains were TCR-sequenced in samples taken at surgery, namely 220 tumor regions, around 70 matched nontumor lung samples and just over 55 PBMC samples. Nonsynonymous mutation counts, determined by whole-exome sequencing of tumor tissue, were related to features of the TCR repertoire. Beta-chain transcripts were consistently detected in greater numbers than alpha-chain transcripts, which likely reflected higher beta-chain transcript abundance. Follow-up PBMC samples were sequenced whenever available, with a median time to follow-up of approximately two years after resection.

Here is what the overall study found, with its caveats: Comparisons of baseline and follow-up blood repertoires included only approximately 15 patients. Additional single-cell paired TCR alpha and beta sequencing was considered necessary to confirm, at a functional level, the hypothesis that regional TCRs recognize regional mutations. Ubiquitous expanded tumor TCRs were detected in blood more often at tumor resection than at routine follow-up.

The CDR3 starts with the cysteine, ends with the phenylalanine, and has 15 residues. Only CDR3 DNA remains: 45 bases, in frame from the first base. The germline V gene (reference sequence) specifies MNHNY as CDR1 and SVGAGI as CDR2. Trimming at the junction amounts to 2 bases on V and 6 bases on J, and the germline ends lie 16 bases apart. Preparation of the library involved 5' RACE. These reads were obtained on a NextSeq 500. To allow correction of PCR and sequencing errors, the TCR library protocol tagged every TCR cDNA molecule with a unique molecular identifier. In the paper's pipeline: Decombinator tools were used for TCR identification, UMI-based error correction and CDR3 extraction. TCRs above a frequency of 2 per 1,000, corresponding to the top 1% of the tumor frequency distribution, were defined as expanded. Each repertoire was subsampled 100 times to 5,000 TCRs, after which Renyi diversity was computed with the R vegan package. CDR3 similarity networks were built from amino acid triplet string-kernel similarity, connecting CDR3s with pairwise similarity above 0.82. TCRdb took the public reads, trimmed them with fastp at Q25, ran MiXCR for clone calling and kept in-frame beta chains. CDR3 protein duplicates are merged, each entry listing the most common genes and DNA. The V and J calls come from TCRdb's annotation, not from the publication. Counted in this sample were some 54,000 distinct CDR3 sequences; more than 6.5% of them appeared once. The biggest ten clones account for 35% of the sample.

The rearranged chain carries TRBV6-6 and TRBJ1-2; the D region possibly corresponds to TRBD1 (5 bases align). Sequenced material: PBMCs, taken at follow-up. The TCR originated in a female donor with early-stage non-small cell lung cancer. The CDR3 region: CASSYASQGEDGYTF. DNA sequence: TGTGCCAGCAGTTACGCCAGCCAGGGTGAGGATGGCTACACCTTC.